One and the same sample provided the 5 T cell receptor beta chains below, sequenced in a study of blood T cell repertoires in COVID-19. The data were produced by immunoSEQ multiplex PCR, yet TCRdb's version contains in-frame clones alone and is incomplete. The data show 150,000 to 200,000 clones, 86% seen once. The sample consisted of peripheral blood. Source of these receptors: a man aged 60 to 75 with acute or convalescent COVID-19.

The V call is TRBV7-6, the J call TRBJ2-1, with TRBD2 matching 8 bases. The germline CDR1 and CDR2 sequences are SGHVS and FNYEAQ. J gave up 4 bases and V 5 bases, and 7 bases lay outside the gene matches. The length of the CDR3 is 15 residues. Here the CDR3 reads CASSAAGARYNEQFF. DNA for the CDR3: TGTGCCAGCAGCGCAGCGGGAGCACGATACAATGAGCAGTTCTTC.

There are a few counts of this clone. The chain is built from TRBV28 and TRBJ1-5; D unresolved. The CDR3 length is 14 residues. The germline V and J ends were trimmed by 6 bases and 2 bases, with 11 bases remaining between them. Germline CDR1 is MDHEN and CDR2 is SYDVKM. CDR3 sequence: CASRWSLGNQPQHF. The DNA for the CDR3 is TGTGCCAGCAGATGGAGTTTGGGCAATCAGCCCCAGCATTTT.

This clone is a singleton in its sample. This chain links TRBV9 with TRBJ1-1, with 7 nucleotides matching TRBD1. The CDR3 sequence is 14 residues long. The trim removed 3 bases at V and 4 bases at J, leaving 6 bases unmatched. CDR1 SGDLS and CDR2 YYNGEE come from the germline V gene. The CDR3: CASSEQGSSTEAFF. The CDR3 DNA is TGTGCCAGCAGCGAACAGGGGAGTAGCACTGAAGCTTTCTTT.

This clone was counted many times. This sequence joins TRBV5-4 and TRBJ2-7; 10 nucleotides match TRBD2. The length of the CDR3 is 15 residues. Germline V gives CDR1 SGHNT, CDR2 YYREEE (reference sequence). With 3 bases clipped from V and 4 bases from J, the junction kept 7 bases outside the gene matches. CDR3 sequence reads: CASSSPSGSLYEQYF. DNA of the CDR3: TGTGCCAGCAGCTCCCCTAGCGGGAGTTTGTACGAGCAGTACTTC.

This clone was observed a few times. The chain joins TRBV5-1 to TRBJ1-3; D is undetermined. The germline V gene encodes CDR1 SGHRS and CDR2 YFSETQ. The ends were cut back, 0 bases at V and 4 bases at J, with 20 bases in the middle. CDR3 length equals 18 residues. The DNA for the CDR3 is TGCGCCAGCAGCTTGGGGATTATGTCCCGGGGATCCGGAAACACCATATATTTT. It encodes CASSLGIMSRGSGNTIYF.